The 21 T cell receptor beta chains below come from one sample, sequenced in a study of shared T cell receptors in the human thymus. TCRdb's copy holds only in-frame clones and misses some; the assay was immunoSEQ multiplex PCR. The sample contains roughly 500,000 clones, approximately 80% of which appear only once. The data were also submitted as part of a second study, on human thymus T cells.

Material for sequencing was thymocytes. The receptor set was obtained from a boy under two years old with a congenital heart defect.

The chain links TRBV4-3 to TRBJ1-1; 9 bases align to TRBD1. J gave up 8 bases and V 0 bases, and 10 bases lay outside the gene matches. Germline CDR1 LGHNA, CDR2 YSLEER. The CDR3 is 16 amino acids. Here the CDR3 reads CASSQDSVGQGTEAFF. Here the CDR3 DNA reads TGCGCCAGCAGCCAAGACTCAGTAGGACAGGGGACGGAAGCTTTCTTT.

This rearrangement joins TRBV10-3 to TRBJ2-7; TRBD2 agrees at 14 bases. Germline lookup yields CDR1 ENHRY and CDR2 SYGVKD. V lost 3 bases, J lost 4 bases, and 29 bases stayed unmatched. The CDR3 has 24 amino acids. Here the CDR3 reads CAISDRTENHPGLAGESPYYEQYF. The CDR3 DNA sequence: TGTGCCATCAGTGACCGGACAGAAAACCACCCGGGACTAGCGGGAGAGAGCCCCTATTACGAGCAGTACTTC.

This rearrangement joins TRBV27 to TRBJ2-1; D possibly corresponds to TRBD2 (6 bases). The V end was cut by 0 bases, the J end by 0 bases, with 18 bases between. The CDR3 extends over 19 amino acids. The V gene's germline CDR1 is MNHEY and CDR2 SMNVEV (reference sequence). The CDR3 here is CASSLSRGGGTNSYNEQFF. The CDR3 nucleotides are TGTGCCAGCAGTTTATCCCGGGGTGGAGGGACCAACTCCTACAATGAGCAGTTCTTC.

The chain recombines TRBV11-3 with TRBJ2-1; 7 positions match TRBD2. Germline loops: CDR1 SGHNT, CDR2 YENEEA. With 5 bases clipped from V and 2 bases from J, the junction kept 6 bases outside the gene matches. This CDR3 is 15 amino acids long. Here the CDR3 reads CASSGLVGTYNEQFF. Written as DNA, the CDR3 is TGTGCCAGCAGCGGACTAGTGGGGACCTACAATGAGCAGTTCTTC.

On this clone itself: The same CDR3 also results from other DNA sequences found in this sample. This chain uses TRBV25-1 with TRBJ2-7; D uncertain. Trimming took off 5 bases at V and 2 bases at J, with 16 bases between the two ends. This CDR3 is 15 amino acids long. Germline V gene data show CDR1 as MGHDK and CDR2 as SYGVNS. Here the CDR3 reads CASSSLAAGAYEQYF. For the CDR3, the DNA is TGTGCCAGCAGTTCCCTTGCCGCCGGAGCCTACGAGCAGTACTTC.

The genes are TRBV30 and TRBJ1-4; D is uncertain. Germline CDR1 is GTSNPN and CDR2 is SVGIG (reference sequence). V lost 1 base to trimming and J lost 0 bases, with 12 bases between them. The CDR3 extends over 16 amino acids. As DNA, the CDR3 is TGTGCCTGGAGTGCCCTGGTAGCGGCAACTAATGAAAAACTGTTTTTT. It encodes CAWSALVAATNEKLFF.

This clone appeared once. The rearrangement joins TRBV5-1 to TRBJ2-5; 12 nucleotides agree with TRBD2. Germline CDR1 reads SGHRS; CDR2 reads YFSETQ. After removal of 4 bases from V and 0 bases from J, the junction contained 7 bases not matched to a gene. The length of the CDR3 is 17 residues. CDR3 nucleotides: TGCGCCAGCAGCCAAACTAGCGGGAGGACGTACCAAGAGACCCAGTACTTC. Its protein product is CASSQTSGRTYQETQYF.

This chain connects TRBV2 to TRBJ1-5; tentatively, D is TRBD1 (5 bases). V dropped 7 bases and J dropped 7 bases, with 17 bases sitting between them. Germline CDR1 and CDR2: SNHLY and FYNNEI. This CDR3 is 14 amino acids long. CDR3 loop: CASTRAGGWQPQHF. In DNA, the CDR3 is TGTGCCAGCACTCGTGCGGGGGGGTGGCAGCCCCAGCATTTT. The full variable domain, completed using reference TRBV2 and TRBJ1-5, is EPEVTQTPSHQVTQMGQEVILRCVPISNHLYFYWYRQILGQKVEFLVSFYNNEISEKSEIFDDQFSVERPDGSNFTLKIRSTKLEDSAMYFCASTRAGGWQPQHFGDGTRLSIL.

The V gene is TRBV20-1, the J gene TRBJ2-3; unclear D gene. V gave up 6 bases and J gave up 4 bases, with 8 bases separating them. CDR1 and CDR2 from the germline V gene are DFQATT and SNEGSKA (reference sequence). The CDR3 totals 11 residues. For the CDR3, the DNA is TGCAGTGCGAGGAATTCAGATACGCAGTATTTT. It codes for CSARNSDTQYF.

The gene calls are TRBV6-1 and TRBJ2-1, with D possibly matching TRBD2 (5 bases). From germline, CDR1 is MNHNS and CDR2 SASEGT. The CDR3 is made up of 11 amino acids. The V end was cut by 8 bases, the J end by 9 bases, with 11 bases between. The CDR3 nucleotides are TGTGCCAGCCGACTCGAGGGTGAGCAGTTCTTC. Translation gives CASRLEGEQFF.

The rearrangement links TRBV9 to TRBJ2-1; 9 nucleotides align to TRBD1. This CDR3 is built from 17 residues. Germline CDR1 SGDLS, CDR2 YYNGEE. Trimming took 3 bases from V and 2 from J; bases not matched to a gene: 9. The CDR3 nucleotides are TGTGCCAGCAGCGCAAGATTACAGGGGGCCCCCTACAATGAGCAGTTCTTC. Translated, it gives CASSARLQGAPYNEQFF.

This clone showed up just a few times. The CDR3 DNA is TGTGCCAGCAGTTGGGGGACAGGGAATCAGCCCCAGCATTTT. Translation gives CASSWGTGNQPQHF. The chain carries TRBV28 and TRBJ1-5, with 9 bases fitting TRBD1. Germline CDR1 reads MDHEN; CDR2 reads SYDVKM. V lost 4 bases, J lost 4 bases, and 2 bases stayed unmatched. CDR3 length: 14 residues.

The chain combines TRBV25-1 with TRBJ2-5; 7 bases are shared with TRBD1. Germline V CDR1 and CDR2: MGHDK, SYGVNS. The V gene end was trimmed by 3 bases and the J gene end by 4 bases; junction bases not matched to a gene: 5. The CDR3 contains 14 residues. The CDR3, as DNA: TGTGCCAGCAGTGACACAGGGGCAGGAGAGACCCAGTACTTC. Its translation is CASSDTGAGETQYF.

The J gene is TRBJ2-3, the V gene TRBV30; D gene ambiguous. The V end was cut by 2 bases, the J end by 0 bases, with 12 bases between. Germline loops: CDR1 GTSNPN, CDR2 SVGIG (reference sequence). The CDR3 is 15 amino acids. In DNA form, the CDR3 reads TGTGCCTGGAGTCTCCCGATAACTAGCACAGATACGCAGTATTTT. This translates into CAWSLPITSTDTQYF.

There are a few counts of this clone. At one of its ends the junction is not consistent with the germline gene, which may arise from a read error. The chain couples TRBV7-7 to TRBJ2-7; 11 bases fit TRBD1. Germline lookup yields CDR1 SSHAT and CDR2 FNYEAQ (reference sequence). This CDR3 spans 14 amino acids. The CDR3 protein is CASSLRDRGYEQYF. The CDR3 DNA reads as TGTGCTAGCAGCTTGCGGGACAGGGGGTATGAGCAGTACTTC. The variable domain in full, with the rest retrieved from reference TRBV7-7 and TRBJ2-7, is GAGVSQSPRYKVTKRGQDVTLRCDPISSHATLYWYQQALGQGPEFLTYFNYEAQPDKSGLPSDRFSAERPEGSISTLTIQRTEQRDSAMYRCASSLRDRGYEQYFGPGTRLTVT.

V gene TRBV14 combines with J gene TRBJ2-7; the match to TRBD2 covers 7 bases. CDR1 and CDR2 from the germline V gene are SGHDN and FVKESK. CDR3 length: 16 amino acids. The ends lost 0 bases at V and 4 bases at J; junction bases unmatched: 9. The CDR3 sequence is CASSQDEGGPRYEQYF. The CDR3 DNA reads as TGTGCCAGCAGCCAAGATGAGGGAGGGCCCAGGTACGAGCAGTACTTC.

The J gene is TRBJ2-5, the V gene TRBV10-2, with TRBD2 matching over 15 bases. V was pared by 5 bases and J by 5 bases, with 6 bases of the junction left unmatched. CDR3 length equals 16 residues. Germline lookup yields CDR1 WSHSY and CDR2 SAAADI. The chain's CDR3 is CASSRTSGRAWETQYF. Written as DNA, the CDR3 is TGCGCCAGCAGTCGGACTAGCGGGAGGGCCTGGGAGACCCAGTACTTC.

The gene calls are TRBV9 and TRBJ1-5, with D tentatively TRBD1 (5 bases). Trimming left V 0 bases short and J 3 bases short, with 7 bases between. There are 14 residues in the CDR3. Germline lookup yields CDR1 SGDLS and CDR2 YYNGEE. Here the CDR3 DNA reads TGTGCCAGCAGCGTAGGGGGCCACAATCAGCCCCAGCATTTT. Protein: CASSVGGHNQPQHF.

The DNA of the CDR3 is TGTGCCAGCAGTTTATGTAAGAGACAGGGGGCGATCGGTGTCGACTACGAGCAGTACTTC. Translated, it gives CASSLCKRQGAIGVDYEQYF. The rearrangement links TRBV28 to TRBJ2-7, with 10 bases lining up with TRBD1. CDR1 MDHEN and CDR2 SYDVKM come from the germline V gene. The CDR3 has 20 amino acids. J was trimmed by 3 bases and V by 0 bases; bases with no gene match: 17.

This clone was seen a few times. The V gene is TRBV5-1, the J gene TRBJ2-7; TRBD1 is a possible D gene (6 bases). The CDR3 runs to 15 residues. Germline V gene data show CDR1 as SGHRS and CDR2 as YFSETQ. With 1 base removed from V and 6 bases from J, the gap between germline ends came to 17 bases. CDR3: CASSLPFGQIVEQYF. The CDR3 coding sequence is TGCGCCAGCAGCTTGCCTTTCGGACAGATCGTCGAGCAGTACTTC.

CDR3 DNA sequence: TGCAGCGTTGGAGAGGGGGCGGACTATGGCTACACCTTC. It encodes CSVGEGADYGYTF. The chain couples TRBV29-1 to TRBJ1-2; 7 bases fit TRBD1. This CDR3 has 13 residues. V shed 4 bases, J shed 3 bases, and the junction held 5 bases outside the gene matches. CDR1 is SQVTM, CDR2 ANQGSEA, per germline.